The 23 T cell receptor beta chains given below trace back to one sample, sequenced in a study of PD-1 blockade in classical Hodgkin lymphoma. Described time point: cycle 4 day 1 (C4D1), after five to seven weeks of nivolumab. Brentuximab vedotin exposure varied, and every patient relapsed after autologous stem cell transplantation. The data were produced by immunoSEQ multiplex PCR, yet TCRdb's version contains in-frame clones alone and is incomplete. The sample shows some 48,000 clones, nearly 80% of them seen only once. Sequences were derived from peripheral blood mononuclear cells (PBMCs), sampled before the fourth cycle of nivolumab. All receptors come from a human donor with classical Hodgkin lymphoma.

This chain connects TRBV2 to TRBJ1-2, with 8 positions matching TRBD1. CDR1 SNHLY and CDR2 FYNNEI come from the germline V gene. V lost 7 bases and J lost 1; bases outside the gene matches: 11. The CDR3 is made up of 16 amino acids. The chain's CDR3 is CASNLPGQVFNYGYTF. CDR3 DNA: TGTGCCAGCAACCTACCGGGACAGGTTTTTAACTATGGCTACACCTTC.

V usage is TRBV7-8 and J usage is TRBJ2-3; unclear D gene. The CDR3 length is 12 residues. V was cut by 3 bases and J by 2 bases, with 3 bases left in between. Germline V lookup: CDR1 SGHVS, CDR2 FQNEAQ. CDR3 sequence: CASSLDTDTQYF. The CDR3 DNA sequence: TGTGCCAGCAGCTTGGACACAGATACGCAGTATTTT.

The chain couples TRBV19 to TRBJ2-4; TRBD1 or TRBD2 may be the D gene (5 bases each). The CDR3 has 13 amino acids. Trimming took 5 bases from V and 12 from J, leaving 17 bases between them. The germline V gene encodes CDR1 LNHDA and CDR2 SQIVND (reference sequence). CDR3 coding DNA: TGTGCCAGTAGTGTTAGGACAATGGGGGATCAGTACTTC. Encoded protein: CASSVRTMGDQYF.

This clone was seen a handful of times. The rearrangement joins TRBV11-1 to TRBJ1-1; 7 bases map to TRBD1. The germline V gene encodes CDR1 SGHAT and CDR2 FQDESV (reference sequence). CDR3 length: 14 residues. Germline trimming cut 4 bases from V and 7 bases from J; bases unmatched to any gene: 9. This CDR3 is CASSSRYGTDEAFF. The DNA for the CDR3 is TGTGCCAGCAGCTCTCGTTACGGGACAGATGAAGCTTTCTTT. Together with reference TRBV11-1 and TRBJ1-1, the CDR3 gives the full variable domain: EAEVAQSPRYKITEKSQAVAFWCDPISGHATLYWYRQILGQGPELLVQFQDESVVDDSQLPKDRFSAERLKGVDSTLKIQPAELGDSAMYLCASSSRYGTDEAFFGQGTRLTVV.

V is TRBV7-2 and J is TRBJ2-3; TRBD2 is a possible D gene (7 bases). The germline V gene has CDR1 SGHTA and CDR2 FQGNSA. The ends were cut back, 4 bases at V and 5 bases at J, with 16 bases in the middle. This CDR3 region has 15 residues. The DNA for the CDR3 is TGTGCCAGCAGCTGGGGGGGGCTAGCCGGAGATACGCAGTATTTT. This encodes CASSWGGLAGDTQYF.

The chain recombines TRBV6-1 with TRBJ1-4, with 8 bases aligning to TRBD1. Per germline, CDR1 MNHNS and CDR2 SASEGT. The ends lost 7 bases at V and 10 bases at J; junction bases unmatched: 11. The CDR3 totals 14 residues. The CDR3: CASKASLGTGKLFF. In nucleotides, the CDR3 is TGTGCCAGCAAGGCTTCTCTGGGGACAGGAAAACTGTTTTTT.

DNA of the CDR3: TGTGCCAGCAGTGCGGAACCTGGGGCCAACGTCCTGACTTTC. Its protein is CASSAEPGANVLTF. This sequence joins TRBV2 and TRBJ2-6; D unresolved. CDR1 and CDR2 from the germline V gene are SNHLY and FYNNEI. Trimming cost V 4 bases and J 2 bases, with 6 bases left between them. The CDR3 has 14 amino acids.

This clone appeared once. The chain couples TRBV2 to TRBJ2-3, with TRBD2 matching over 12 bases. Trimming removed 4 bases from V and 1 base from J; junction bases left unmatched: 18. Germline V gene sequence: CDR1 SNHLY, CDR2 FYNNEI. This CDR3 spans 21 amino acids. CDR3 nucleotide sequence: TGTGCCAGCAGTGTGTTTCTAAGGCTAGCGGGGGGGTCGAGGGGCACAGATACGCAGTATTTT. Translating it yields CASSVFLRLAGGSRGTDTQYF.

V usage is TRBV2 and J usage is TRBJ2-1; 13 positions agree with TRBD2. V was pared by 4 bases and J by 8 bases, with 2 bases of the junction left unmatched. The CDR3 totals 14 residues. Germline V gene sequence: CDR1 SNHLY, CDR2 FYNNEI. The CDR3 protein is CASSGTSGSYEQFF. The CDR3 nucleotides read TGTGCCAGCAGTGGGACTAGCGGGAGCTATGAGCAGTTCTTC.

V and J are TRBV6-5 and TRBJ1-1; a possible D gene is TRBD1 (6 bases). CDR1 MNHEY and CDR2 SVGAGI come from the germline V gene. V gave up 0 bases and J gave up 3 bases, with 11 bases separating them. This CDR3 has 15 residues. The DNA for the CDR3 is TGTGCCAGCAGTTACTCCACAGGGTGGGACACTGAAGCTTTCTTT. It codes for CASSYSTGWDTEAFF.

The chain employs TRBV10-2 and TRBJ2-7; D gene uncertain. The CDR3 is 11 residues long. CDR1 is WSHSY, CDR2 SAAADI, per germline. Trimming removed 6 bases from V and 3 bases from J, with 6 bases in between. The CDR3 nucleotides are TGCGCCAGCAGCCAGAACTACGAGCAGTACTTC. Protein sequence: CASSQNYEQYF.

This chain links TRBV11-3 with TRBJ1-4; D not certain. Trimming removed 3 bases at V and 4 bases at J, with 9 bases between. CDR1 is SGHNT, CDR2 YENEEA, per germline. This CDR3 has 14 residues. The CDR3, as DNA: TGTGCCAGCAGCTTCGCCTTACTTAATGAAAAACTGTTTTTT. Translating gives CASSFALLNEKLFF.

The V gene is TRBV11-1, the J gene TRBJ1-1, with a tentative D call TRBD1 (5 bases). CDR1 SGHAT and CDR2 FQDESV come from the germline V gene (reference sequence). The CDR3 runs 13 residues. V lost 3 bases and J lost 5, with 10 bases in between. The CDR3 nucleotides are TGTGCCAGCAGCTTTGGGGGTACGACTGAAGCTTTCTTT. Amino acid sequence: CASSFGGTTEAFF.

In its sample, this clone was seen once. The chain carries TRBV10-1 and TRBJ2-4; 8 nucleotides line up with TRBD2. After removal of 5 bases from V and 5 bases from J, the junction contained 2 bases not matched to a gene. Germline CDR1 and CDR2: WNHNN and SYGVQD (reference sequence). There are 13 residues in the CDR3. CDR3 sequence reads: CASSLAGQNIQYF. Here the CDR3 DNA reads TGCGCCAGCAGTTTAGCGGGACAAAACATTCAGTACTTC.

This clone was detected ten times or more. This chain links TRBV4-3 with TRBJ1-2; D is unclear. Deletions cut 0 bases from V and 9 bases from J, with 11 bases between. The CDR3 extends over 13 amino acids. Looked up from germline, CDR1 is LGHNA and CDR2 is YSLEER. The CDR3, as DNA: TGCGCCAGCAGCCAAGAAAGGAGGGCGAGCTACACCTTC. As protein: CASSQERRASYTF.

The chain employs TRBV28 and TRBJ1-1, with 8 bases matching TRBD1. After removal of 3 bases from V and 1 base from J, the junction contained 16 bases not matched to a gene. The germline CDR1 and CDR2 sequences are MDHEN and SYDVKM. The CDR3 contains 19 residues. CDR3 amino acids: CASSFVRGHLSGPNTEAFF. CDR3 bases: TGTGCCAGCAGTTTTGTCAGGGGGCATTTATCGGGCCCGAACACTGAAGCTTTCTTT.

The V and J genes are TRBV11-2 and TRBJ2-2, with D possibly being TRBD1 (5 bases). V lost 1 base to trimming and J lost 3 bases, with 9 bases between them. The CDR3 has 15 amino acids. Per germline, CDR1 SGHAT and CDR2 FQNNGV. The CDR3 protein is CASSLGGWDTGELFF. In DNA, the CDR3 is TGTGCCAGCAGCTTAGGGGGCTGGGACACCGGGGAGCTGTTTTTT.

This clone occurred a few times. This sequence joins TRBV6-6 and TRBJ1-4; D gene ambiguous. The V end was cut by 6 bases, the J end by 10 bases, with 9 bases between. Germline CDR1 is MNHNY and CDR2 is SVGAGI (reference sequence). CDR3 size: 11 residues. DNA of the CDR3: TGTGCCAGCAGCCCGGCGGGAAAACTGTTTTTT. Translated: CASSPAGKLFF.

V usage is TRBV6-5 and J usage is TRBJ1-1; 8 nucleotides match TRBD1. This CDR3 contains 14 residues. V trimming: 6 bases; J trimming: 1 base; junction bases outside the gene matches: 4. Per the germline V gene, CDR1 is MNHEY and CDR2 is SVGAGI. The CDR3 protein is CASSVGQGNTEAFF. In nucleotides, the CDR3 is TGTGCCAGCAGCGTCGGACAGGGGAACACTGAAGCTTTCTTT.

CDR3 amino acids: CAISEFQGNEQFF. CDR3 nucleotide sequence: TGTGCCATCAGTGAGTTCCAGGGCAATGAGCAGTTCTTC. The chain employs TRBV10-3 and TRBJ2-1; weak D call: TRBD1 (5 bases). Trimming took off 1 base at V and 6 bases at J, with 7 bases between the two ends. The CDR3 is 13 residues long. Germline CDR1 ENHRY, CDR2 SYGVKD.

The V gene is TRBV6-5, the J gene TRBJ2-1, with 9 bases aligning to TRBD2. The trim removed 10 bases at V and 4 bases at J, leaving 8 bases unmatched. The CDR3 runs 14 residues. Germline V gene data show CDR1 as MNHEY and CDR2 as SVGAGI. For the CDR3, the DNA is TGTGCCACCCGTGGGGCGGGGGGGTACAATGAGCAGTTCTTC. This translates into CATRGAGGYNEQFF.

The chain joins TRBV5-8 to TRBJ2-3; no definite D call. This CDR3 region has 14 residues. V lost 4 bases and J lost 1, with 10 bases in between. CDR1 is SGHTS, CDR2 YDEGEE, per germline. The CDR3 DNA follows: TGTGCCAGCAGCCTCCTGGGTGGCACAGATACGCAGTATTTT. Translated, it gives CASSLLGGTDTQYF.

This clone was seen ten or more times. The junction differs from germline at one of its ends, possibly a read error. The CDR3 reads CASRQEDYDEQFF. In DNA, the CDR3 is TGTGCCAGCAGGCAAGAGGACTACGATGAGCAGTTCTTC. This rearrangement joins TRBV6-1 to TRBJ2-1; D is perhaps TRBD2 (6 bases). The CDR3 extends over 13 amino acids. Germline assignment: CDR1 MNHNS and CDR2 SASEGT.